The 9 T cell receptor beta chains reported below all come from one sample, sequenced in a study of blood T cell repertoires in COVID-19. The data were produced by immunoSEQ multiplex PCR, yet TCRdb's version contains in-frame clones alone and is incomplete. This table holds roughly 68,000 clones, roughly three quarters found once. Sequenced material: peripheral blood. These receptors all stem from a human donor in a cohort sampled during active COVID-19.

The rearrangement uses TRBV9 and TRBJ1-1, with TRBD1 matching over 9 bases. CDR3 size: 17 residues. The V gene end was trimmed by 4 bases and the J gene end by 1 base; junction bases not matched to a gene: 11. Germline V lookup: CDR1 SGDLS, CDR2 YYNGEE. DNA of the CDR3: TGTGCCAGCAGCCCCCGACAGGGGGGTACAGAGAACACTGAAGCTTTCTTT. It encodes CASSPRQGGTENTEAFF.

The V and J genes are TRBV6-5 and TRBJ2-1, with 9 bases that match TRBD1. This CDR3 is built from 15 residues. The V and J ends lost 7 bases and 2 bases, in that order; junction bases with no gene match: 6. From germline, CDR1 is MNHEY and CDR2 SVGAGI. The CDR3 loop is CASTDRGGPYNEQFF. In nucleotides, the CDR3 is TGTGCCAGCACCGACAGGGGGGGCCCCTACAATGAGCAGTTCTTC.

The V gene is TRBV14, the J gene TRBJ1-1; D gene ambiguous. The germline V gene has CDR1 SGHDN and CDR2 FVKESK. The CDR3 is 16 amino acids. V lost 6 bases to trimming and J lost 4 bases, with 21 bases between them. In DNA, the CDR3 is TGTGCCAGCAGGTCACCCCATTCGGGGTGGGGCACTGAAGCTTTCTTT. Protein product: CASRSPHSGWGTEAFF.

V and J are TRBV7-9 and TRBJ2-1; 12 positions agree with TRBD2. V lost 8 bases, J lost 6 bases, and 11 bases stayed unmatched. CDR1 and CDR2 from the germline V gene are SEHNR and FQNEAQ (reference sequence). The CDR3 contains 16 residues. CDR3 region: CASSTLAGGRINEQFF. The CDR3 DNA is TGTGCCAGCTCGACCCTAGCGGGAGGGCGTATCAATGAGCAGTTCTTC.

CDR3 loop: CASSRTANTEAFF. The CDR3 DNA reads TGTGCCAGCAGTCGAACAGCGAACACTGAAGCTTTCTTT. The rearrangement links TRBV28 to TRBJ1-1; D ambiguous. The germline V gene has CDR1 MDHEN and CDR2 SYDVKM. The CDR3 has 13 amino acids. V was cut by 5 bases and J by 1 base, with 8 bases left in between.

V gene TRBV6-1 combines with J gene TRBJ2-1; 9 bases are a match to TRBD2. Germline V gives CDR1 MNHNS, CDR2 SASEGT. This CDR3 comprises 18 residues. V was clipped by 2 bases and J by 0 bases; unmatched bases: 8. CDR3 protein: CASSEKGGLAYSYNEQFF. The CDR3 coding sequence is TGTGCCAGCAGTGAAAAGGGAGGACTAGCGTACTCCTACAATGAGCAGTTCTTC.

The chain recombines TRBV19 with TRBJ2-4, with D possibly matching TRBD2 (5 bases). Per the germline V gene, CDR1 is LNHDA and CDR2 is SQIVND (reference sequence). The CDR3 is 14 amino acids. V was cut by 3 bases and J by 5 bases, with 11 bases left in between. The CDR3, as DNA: TGTGCCAGTAGTATGCCAACTAGGGAAAACATTCAGTACTTC. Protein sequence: CASSMPTRENIQYF.

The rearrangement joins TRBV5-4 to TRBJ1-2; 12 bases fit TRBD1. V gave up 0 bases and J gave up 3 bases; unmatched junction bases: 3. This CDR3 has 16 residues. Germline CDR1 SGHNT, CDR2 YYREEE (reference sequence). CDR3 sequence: CASSLGGTGGDYGYTF. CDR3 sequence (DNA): TGTGCCAGCAGCTTGGGTGGGACAGGGGGCGACTATGGCTACACCTTC.

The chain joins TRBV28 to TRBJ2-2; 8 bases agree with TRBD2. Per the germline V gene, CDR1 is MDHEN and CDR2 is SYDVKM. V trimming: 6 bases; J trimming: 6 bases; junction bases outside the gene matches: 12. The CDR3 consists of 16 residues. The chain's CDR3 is CASREYSGKGSGELFF. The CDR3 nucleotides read TGTGCCAGCAGGGAATATAGCGGGAAGGGATCCGGGGAGCTGTTTTTT.